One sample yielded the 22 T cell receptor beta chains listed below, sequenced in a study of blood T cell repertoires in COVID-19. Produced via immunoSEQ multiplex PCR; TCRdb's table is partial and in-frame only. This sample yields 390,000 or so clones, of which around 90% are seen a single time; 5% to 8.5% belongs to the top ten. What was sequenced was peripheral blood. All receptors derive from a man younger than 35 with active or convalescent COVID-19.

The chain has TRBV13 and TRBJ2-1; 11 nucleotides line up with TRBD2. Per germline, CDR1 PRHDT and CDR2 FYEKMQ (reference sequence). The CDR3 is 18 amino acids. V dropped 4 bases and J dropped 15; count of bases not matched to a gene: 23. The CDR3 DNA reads TGTGCCAGCAGCTCTACATCCGGTACACTAGCGGGGGCCCCTCACCGGTTCTTC. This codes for CASSSTSGTLAGAPHRFF.

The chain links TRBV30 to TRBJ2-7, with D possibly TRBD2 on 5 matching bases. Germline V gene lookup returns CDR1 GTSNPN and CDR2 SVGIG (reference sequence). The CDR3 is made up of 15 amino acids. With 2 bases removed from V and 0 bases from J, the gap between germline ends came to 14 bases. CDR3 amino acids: CAWSSQRRYSYEQYF. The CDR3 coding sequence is TGTGCCTGGAGTTCCCAGAGGAGGTACTCCTACGAGCAGTACTTC. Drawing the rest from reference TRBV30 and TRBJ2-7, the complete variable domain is SQTIHQWPATLVQPVGSPLSLECTVEGTSNPNLYWYRQAAGRGLQLLFYSVGIGQISSEVPQNLSASRPQDRQFILSSKKLLLSDSGFYLCAWSSQRRYSYEQYFGPGTRLTVT.

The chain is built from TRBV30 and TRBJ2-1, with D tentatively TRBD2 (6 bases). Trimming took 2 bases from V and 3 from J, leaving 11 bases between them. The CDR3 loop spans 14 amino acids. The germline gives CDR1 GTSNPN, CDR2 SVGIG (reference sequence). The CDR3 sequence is CAWSSGLNYNEQFF. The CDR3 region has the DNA TGTGCCTGGAGTTCTGGACTAAACTACAATGAGCAGTTCTTC.

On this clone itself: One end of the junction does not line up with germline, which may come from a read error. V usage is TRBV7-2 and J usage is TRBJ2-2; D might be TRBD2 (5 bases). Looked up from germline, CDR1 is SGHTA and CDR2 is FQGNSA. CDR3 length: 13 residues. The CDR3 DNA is TGTGCCAGCAGCCTAGCCGGGAACGGGGAGCTGTTTTTT. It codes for CASSLAGNGELFF.

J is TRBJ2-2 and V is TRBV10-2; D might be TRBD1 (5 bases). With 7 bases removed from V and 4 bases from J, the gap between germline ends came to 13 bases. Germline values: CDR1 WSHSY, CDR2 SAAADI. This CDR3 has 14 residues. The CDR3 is CASTLGVSTGELFF. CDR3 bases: TGCGCCAGCACCCTAGGGGTGAGCACCGGGGAGCTGTTTTTT.

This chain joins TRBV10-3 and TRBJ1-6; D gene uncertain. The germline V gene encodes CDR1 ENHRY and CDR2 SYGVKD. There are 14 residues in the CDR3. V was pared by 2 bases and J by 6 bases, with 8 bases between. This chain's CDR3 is CAISEVVSNSPLHF. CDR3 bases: TGTGCCATCAGTGAGGTGGTGAGTAATTCACCCCTCCACTTT.

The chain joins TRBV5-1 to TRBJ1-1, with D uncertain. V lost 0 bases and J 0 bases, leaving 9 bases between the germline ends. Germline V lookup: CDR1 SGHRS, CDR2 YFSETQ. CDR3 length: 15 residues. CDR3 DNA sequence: TGCGCCAGCAGCTTGGGCGGAACCATGAACACTGAAGCTTTCTTT. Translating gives CASSLGGTMNTEAFF.

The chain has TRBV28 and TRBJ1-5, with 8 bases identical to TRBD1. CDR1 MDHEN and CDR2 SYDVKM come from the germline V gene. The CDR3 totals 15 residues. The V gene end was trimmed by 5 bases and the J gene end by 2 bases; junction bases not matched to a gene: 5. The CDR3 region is CASSPPTGGNQPQHF. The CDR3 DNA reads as TGTGCCAGCAGTCCCCCGACAGGGGGCAATCAGCCCCAGCATTTT.

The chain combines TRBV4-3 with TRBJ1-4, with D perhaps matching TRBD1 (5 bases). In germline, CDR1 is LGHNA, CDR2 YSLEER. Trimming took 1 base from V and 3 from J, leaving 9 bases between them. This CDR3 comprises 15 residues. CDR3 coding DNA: TGCGCCAGCAGCCAAGCCAGGGTATCTAATGAAAAACTGTTTTTT. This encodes CASSQARVSNEKLFF.

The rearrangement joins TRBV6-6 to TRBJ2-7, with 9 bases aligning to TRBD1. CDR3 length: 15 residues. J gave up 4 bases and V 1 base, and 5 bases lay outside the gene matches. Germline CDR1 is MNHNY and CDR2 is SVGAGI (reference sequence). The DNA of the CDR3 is TGTGCCAGCAGTTACTTGGGACAGGGTCTTTACGAGCAGTACTTC. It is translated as CASSYLGQGLYEQYF.

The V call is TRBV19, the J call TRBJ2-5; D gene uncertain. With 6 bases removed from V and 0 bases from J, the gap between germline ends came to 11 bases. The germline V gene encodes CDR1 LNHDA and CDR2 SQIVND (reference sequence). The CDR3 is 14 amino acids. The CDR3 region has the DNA TGTGCCAGTAGCGCACAGTTGTACCAAGAGACCCAGTACTTC. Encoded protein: CASSAQLYQETQYF.

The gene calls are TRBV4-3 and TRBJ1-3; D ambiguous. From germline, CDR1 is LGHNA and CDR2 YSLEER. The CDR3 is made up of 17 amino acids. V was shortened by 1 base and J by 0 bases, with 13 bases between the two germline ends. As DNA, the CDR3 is TGCGCCAGCAGCCAAGTTATAGAGAAAAGCTCTGGAAACACCATATATTTT. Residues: CASSQVIEKSSGNTIYF.

The CDR3 sequence is CASSPGPGEVDTQYF. The CDR3 DNA sequence: TGTGCCAGCAGCCCGGGCCCAGGGGAAGTAGATACGCAGTATTTT. The chain uses TRBV11-3 and TRBJ2-3; perhaps TRBD1 as D (6 bases). CDR3 size: 15 residues. Germline CDR1 SGHNT, CDR2 YENEEA. The V gene lost 5 bases and the J gene lost 5 bases, with 17 bases spanning the gap. Drawing the rest from reference TRBV11-3 and TRBJ2-3, the complete variable domain is EAGVVQSPRYKIIEKKQPVAFWCNPISGHNTLYWYLQNLGQGPELLIRYENEEAVDDSQLPKDRFSAERLKGVDSTLKIQPAELGDSAVYLCASSPGPGEVDTQYFGPGTRLTVL.

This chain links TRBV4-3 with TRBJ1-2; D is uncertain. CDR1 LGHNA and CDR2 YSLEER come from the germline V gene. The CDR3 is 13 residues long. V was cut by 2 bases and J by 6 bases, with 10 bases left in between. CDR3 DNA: TGCGCCAGCAGCCAATACGGAGTTGATGGCTACACCTTC. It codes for CASSQYGVDGYTF.

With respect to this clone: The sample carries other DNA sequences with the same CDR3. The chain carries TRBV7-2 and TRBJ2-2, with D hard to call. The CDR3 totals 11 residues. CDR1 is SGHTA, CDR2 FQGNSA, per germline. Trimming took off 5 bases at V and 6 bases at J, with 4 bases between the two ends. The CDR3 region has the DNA TGTGCCAGCAGCCCTCCCGGGGAGCTGTTTTTT. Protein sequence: CASSPPGELFF.

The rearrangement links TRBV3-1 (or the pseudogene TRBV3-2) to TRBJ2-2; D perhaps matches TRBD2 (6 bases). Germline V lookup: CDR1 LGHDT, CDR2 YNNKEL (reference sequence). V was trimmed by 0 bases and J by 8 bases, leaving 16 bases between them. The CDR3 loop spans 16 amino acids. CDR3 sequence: CASSQERGSARGELFF. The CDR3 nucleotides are TGTGCCAGCAGCCAAGAACGGGGGAGCGCGAGGGGGGAGCTGTTTTTT.

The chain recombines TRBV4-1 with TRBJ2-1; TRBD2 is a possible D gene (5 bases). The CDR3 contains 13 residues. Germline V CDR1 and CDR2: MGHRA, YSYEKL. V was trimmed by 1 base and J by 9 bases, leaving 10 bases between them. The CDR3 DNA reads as TGCGCCAGCAGCCAAGTACTAGGAATTGAGCAGTTCTTC. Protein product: CASSQVLGIEQFF.

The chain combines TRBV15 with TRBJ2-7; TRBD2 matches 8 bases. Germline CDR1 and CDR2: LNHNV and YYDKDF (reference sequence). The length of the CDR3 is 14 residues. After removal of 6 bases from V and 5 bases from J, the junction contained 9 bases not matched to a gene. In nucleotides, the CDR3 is TGTGCCACCAGTCCGGGACTAGGTACCAACGAGCAGTACTTC. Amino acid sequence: CATSPGLGTNEQYF.

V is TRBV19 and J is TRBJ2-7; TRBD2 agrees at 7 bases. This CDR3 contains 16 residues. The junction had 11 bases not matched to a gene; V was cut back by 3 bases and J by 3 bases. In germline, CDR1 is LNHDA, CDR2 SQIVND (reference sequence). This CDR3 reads CASSIPSGKGFYEQYF. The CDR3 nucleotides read TGTGCCAGTAGTATCCCCAGCGGGAAGGGTTTCTACGAGCAGTACTTC.

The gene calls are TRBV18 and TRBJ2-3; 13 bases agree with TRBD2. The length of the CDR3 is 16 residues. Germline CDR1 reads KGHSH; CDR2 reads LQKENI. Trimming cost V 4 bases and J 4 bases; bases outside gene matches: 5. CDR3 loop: CASSLWTSGGADTQYF. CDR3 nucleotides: TGTGCCAGCTCACTATGGACTAGCGGGGGTGCAGATACGCAGTATTTT. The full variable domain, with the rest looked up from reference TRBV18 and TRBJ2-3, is NAGVMQNPRHLVRRRGQEARLRCSPMKGHSHVYWYRQLPEEGLKFMVYLQKENIIDESGMPKERFSAEFPKEGPSILRIQQVVRGDSAAYFCASSLWTSGGADTQYFGPGTRLTVL.

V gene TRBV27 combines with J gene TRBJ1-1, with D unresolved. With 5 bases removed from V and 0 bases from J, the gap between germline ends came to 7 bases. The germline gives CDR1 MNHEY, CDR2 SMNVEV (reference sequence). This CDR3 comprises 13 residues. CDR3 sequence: CASSTIMNTEAFF. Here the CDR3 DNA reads TGTGCCAGCAGTACTATAATGAACACTGAAGCTTTCTTT.

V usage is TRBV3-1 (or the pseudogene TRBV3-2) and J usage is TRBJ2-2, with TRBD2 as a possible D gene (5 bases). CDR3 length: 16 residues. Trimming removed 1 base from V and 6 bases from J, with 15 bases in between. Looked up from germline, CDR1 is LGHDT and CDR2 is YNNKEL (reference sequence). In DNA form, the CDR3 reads TGTGCCAGCAGCCAAGGGGCTACACTAGTTTCCGGGGAGCTGTTTTTT. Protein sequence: CASSQGATLVSGELFF.